The clone carrying this TCR beta chain has only a few counts. Its cognate antigen is unknown. Primers included in the PCR were 60 Vbeta and 13 Jbeta primers. The assay was immunoSEQ multiplex PCR, and TCRdb's table has in-frame clones only and misses some. The sample holds about 150,000 clones, almost 85% seen once. The entry originates in a study of cytomegalovirus exposure and HLA in healthy donors. Study-wide results and limits: The classifier reportedly diagnosed cytomegalovirus status with high specificity and sensitivity. Later analysis placed DRB1 highest and HLA-C lowest in TCR association rates, which differed by HLA locus.

The TCR comes from a girl aged 5 to 17 in good health and CMV-seropositive. Sequencing used PBMCs.

The chain's CDR3 is CASIRLAENTGELFF. In nucleotides, the CDR3 is TGTGCCAGTATCCGACTAGCCGAGAACACCGGGGAGCTGTTTTTT. V and J are TRBV13 and TRBJ2-2; 7 nucleotides line up with TRBD2. The V and J ends lost 9 bases and 1 base, in that order; junction bases with no gene match: 8. Germline V gene lookup returns CDR1 PRHDT and CDR2 FYEKMQ (reference sequence). The CDR3 is made up of 15 amino acids.